This T cell receptor beta chain was captured in a study of OX40 agonist ivuxolimab in advanced cancers. The overall study: An anti-OX40 (CD134) antibody with agonistic activity, ivuxolimab, was administered to patients. Every patient in dose escalation had hepatocellular carcinoma, melanoma, renal cell or head and neck cancer.

Anyone with autoimmune disease history or systemic immunosuppression was excluded. Note on this clone: The antigen is unknown.

The table came from immunoSEQ multiplex PCR; TCRdb's copy has only in-frame clones and leaves some out. The sample gives approximately 74,000 clones, approximately 90% of which show up once; more than 4.5% is in the top ten. Findings of the study overall: CD8+ T cells averaged more expanded clones than CD4+.

The germline V and J ends were trimmed by 4 bases and 0 bases, with 7 bases remaining between them. This CDR3 is built from 14 residues. CDR1 and CDR2 from the germline V gene are SGHVS and FNYEAQ. The sample consisted of CD4+ or CD8+ T cells sorted from blood, taken in a trial of the OX40 agonist ivuxolimab. This chain links TRBV7-6 with TRBJ2-4; D gene ambiguous. The TCR comes from an adult with an advanced solid tumor such as melanoma, head and neck, liver or kidney cancer. CDR3 in amino acids: CASSSDIAKNIQYF. The CDR3 DNA follows: TGTGCCAGCAGCTCCGACATAGCCAAAAACATTCAGTACTTC.